This T cell receptor beta chain was identified in a study of blood T cell repertoires in COVID-19. Study overall: Material from acute and convalescent COVID-19 was sourced from the United States, Italy and Spain. PBMCs, B-cell-depleted T cells, or T cells provided the cDNA or gDNA that made up the material.

CDR3 length: 18 residues. CDR1 is SGHDT, CDR2 YYEEEE, per germline. The V gene lost 0 bases and the J gene lost 2 bases, with 21 bases spanning the gap. Authors' methods: For nucleated cells, counts were estimated from reference gene primer amplification. Clones were sequenced by immunoSEQ multiplex PCR, and TCRdb holds only the in-frame ones, with some missing. V, J and clone size were drawn from that table, and D and trimming were deduced from the DNA. The table shows 35,000 to 45,000 clones, with around 90% occurring only once. The V and J genes are TRBV5-6 and TRBJ2-7; D is unclear. The clonotype comes from a human donor in a cohort sampled during active COVID-19. The specimen sequenced was peripheral blood. The CDR3 is CASSLEVWAGENPYEQYF. The CDR3 DNA reads TGTGCCAGCAGCTTGGAAGTATGGGCAGGTGAGAACCCCTACGAGCAGTACTTC.